This passage covers 14 T cell receptor beta chains from one sample sequenced in a study of neoadjuvant nivolumab and ipilimumab in lung cancer. The assay was immunoSEQ multiplex PCR, and TCRdb's table has in-frame clones only and misses some. The data hold about 28,000 clones, with 76% observed a single time. This sample comprised tumor tissue, obtained after neoadjuvant nivolumab, alone or with ipilimumab, at or shortly before surgery. The receptors here all came from an adult with non-small cell lung cancer.

The chain uses TRBV6-6 and TRBJ1-5; no firm D call. Trimming cost V 3 bases and J 3 bases, with 15 bases left between them. The CDR3 contains 16 residues. Germline lookup yields CDR1 MNHNY and CDR2 SVGAGI (reference sequence). CDR3 coding DNA: TGTGCCAGCAGTTATGGGGTCCCCGAAGACAATCAGCCCCAGCATTTT. Encoded protein: CASSYGVPEDNQPQHF.

The chain employs TRBV5-1 and TRBJ2-5, with a weak D call TRBD1 (7 bases). Germline V gene data show CDR1 as SGHRS and CDR2 as YFSETQ. This CDR3 is built from 16 residues. V lost 3 bases and J 4 bases, leaving 19 bases between the germline ends. The CDR3 DNA follows: TGCGCCAGCAGCTGGGGTGTGGAGGGGGCGTCAGAGACCCAGTACTTC. Translating gives CASSWGVEGASETQYF. The variable domain in full, completed from reference TRBV5-1 and TRBJ2-5, reads KAGVTQTPRYLIKTRGQQVTLSCSPISGHRSVSWYQQTPGQGLQFLFEYFSETQRNKGNFPGRFSGRQFSNSRSEMNVSTLELGDSALYLCASSWGVEGASETQYFGPGTRLLVL.

This clone was found a few times. The V call is TRBV18, the J call TRBJ1-2, with TRBD1 as a possible D gene (5 bases). The CDR3 runs to 15 residues. Trimming pared 3 bases from V and 1 base from J, leaving 12 bases between. CDR1 and CDR2 (germline): KGHSH, LQKENI. The CDR3 region has the DNA TGTGCCAGCTCACCGGACGGACAAGTTAACTATGGCTACACCTTC. Amino acids: CASSPDGQVNYGYTF.

This chain links TRBV13 with TRBJ1-2, with D possibly matching TRBD1 (5 bases). The germline V and J ends were trimmed by 6 bases and 7 bases, with 21 bases remaining between them. The V gene's germline CDR1 is PRHDT and CDR2 FYEKMQ (reference sequence). The CDR3 covers 15 residues. The CDR3 is CASRLLGQGASGYTF. The CDR3 DNA reads TGTGCCAGCAGGTTGCTCGGGCAGGGAGCGAGTGGCTACACCTTC. Full variable domain (missing parts from reference TRBV13 and TRBJ1-2): AAGVIQSPRHLIKEKRETATLKCYPIPRHDTVYWYQQGPGQDPQFLISFYEKMQSDKGSIPDRFSAQQFSDYHSELNMSSLELGDSALYFCASRLLGQGASGYTFGSGTRLTVV.

The chain links TRBV5-5 to TRBJ1-5; 7 bases fit TRBD1. The ends lost 0 bases at V and 4 bases at J; junction bases unmatched: 7. Looked up from germline, CDR1 is SGHKS and CDR2 is YYEKEE (reference sequence). The CDR3 loop spans 16 amino acids. CDR3 protein: CASSLEEGAHNQPQHF. The CDR3 DNA follows: TGTGCCAGCAGCTTGGAAGAGGGGGCGCATAATCAGCCCCAGCATTTT.

This rearrangement joins TRBV20-1 to TRBJ1-1, with D perhaps matching TRBD1 (5 bases). Trimming removed 3 bases from V and 6 bases from J, with 8 bases in between. This CDR3 is built from 11 residues. The germline V gene has CDR1 DFQATT and CDR2 SNEGSKA (reference sequence). The chain's CDR3 is CSASRAAEAFF. CDR3 coding DNA: TGCAGTGCTAGCAGGGCGGCTGAAGCTTTCTTT.

The chain has TRBV7-8 and TRBJ1-5, with unresolved D. The CDR3 runs to 13 residues. Between the trimmed V and J ends, which lost 5 bases and 0 bases, there was a span of 5 bases. Germline CDR1 and CDR2: SGHVS and FQNEAQ. The CDR3 loop is CASSVVSNQPQHF. CDR3 nucleotide sequence: TGTGCCAGCAGCGTTGTTAGCAATCAGCCCCAGCATTTT.

The chain employs TRBV11-2 and TRBJ2-5; D is tentatively TRBD1 or TRBD2 (5 bases each). Trimming took off 2 bases at V and 5 bases at J, with 15 bases between the two ends. Germline CDR1 and CDR2: SGHAT and FQNNGV. The CDR3 covers 15 residues. In nucleotides, the CDR3 is TGTGCCAGCAGCTTATGGGGGACGGCCCAGGAGACCCAGTACTTC. Residues: CASSLWGTAQETQYF.

This clone was observed a few times. J is TRBJ1-2 and V is TRBV10-3; the D gene is possibly TRBD1 (6 bases). Trimming shortened V by 2 bases and J by 2 bases, and 6 bases separated the two germline ends. Germline values: CDR1 ENHRY, CDR2 SYGVKD. The CDR3 consists of 13 residues. For the CDR3, the DNA is TGTGCCATCAGTGAGAGGGGGAACTATGGCTACACCTTC. Translated: CAISERGNYGYTF.

This clone was detected only once. The chain couples TRBV7-2 to TRBJ2-6; tentatively, D is TRBD2 (6 bases). The length of the CDR3 is 15 residues. V was shortened by 3 bases and J by 2 bases, with 8 bases between the two germline ends. Germline CDR1 is SGHTA and CDR2 is FQGNSA. The CDR3 region is CASSFGGTGANVLTF. The CDR3 bases are TGTGCCAGCAGCTTCGGAGGGACTGGGGCCAACGTCCTGACTTTC.

V usage is TRBV30 and J usage is TRBJ1-3; no definite D call. CDR1 and CDR2 (germline): GTSNPN, SVGIG (reference sequence). V was pared by 2 bases and J by 2 bases, with 7 bases between. The CDR3 is made up of 13 amino acids. This CDR3 is CAWSLAAGNTIYF. CDR3 nucleotides: TGTGCCTGGAGTTTGGCGGCTGGAAACACCATATATTTT.

A single count supports this clone. The rearrangement links TRBV5-4 to TRBJ2-5; TRBD2 matches 10 bases. Looked up from germline, CDR1 is SGHNT and CDR2 is YYREEE (reference sequence). Trimming at V came to 4 bases and at J to 5 bases, leaving 11 bases not matched to a gene. The CDR3 length is 16 residues. CDR3 DNA sequence: TGTGCCAGCAGCCAAATAGCGGGGGGCGGGGCGGAGACCCAGTACTTC. Its translation: CASSQIAGGGAETQYF.

V and J are TRBV11-3 and TRBJ2-7; D unclear. The CDR3 length is 18 residues. Germline assignment: CDR1 SGHNT and CDR2 YENEEA. Trimming cost V 4 bases and J 5 bases, with 27 bases left between them. DNA of the CDR3: TGTGCCAGCAGCTCGGTAAACATTCCAGATTTCAATCCCCACGAGCAGTACTTC. The encoded protein is CASSSVNIPDFNPHEQYF.

This clone was seen once. The CDR3 nucleotides are TGCGCCAGCAGCCAAGACCGGCGGGGGGGCCGGGGTGAGCAGTTCTTC. It encodes CASSQDRRGGRGEQFF. The chain links TRBV4-1 to TRBJ2-1, with TRBD2 matching 9 bases. The CDR3 sequence is 16 residues long. Trimming removed 0 bases from V and 9 bases from J; junction bases left unmatched: 9. Per germline, CDR1 MGHRA and CDR2 YSYEKL.